This T cell receptor (beta chain) was captured by sequencing in a study of blood T cell repertoires in COVID-19. Sequencing used immunoSEQ multiplex PCR; TCRdb keeps in-frame clones, though not all of them. The sample holds a few hundred thousand clones, roughly 80% seen once. This CDR3 has 12 amino acids. V shed 1 base and J shed 19 bases, with 14 bases lying between them. Germline loops: CDR1 MNHNS, CDR2 SASEGT. V and J are TRBV6-1 and TRBJ1-6; possible D gene TRBD1, 5 bases. Input material: peripheral blood. The clonotype comes from a woman over 75 with acute or convalescent COVID-19. The CDR3 DNA reads TGTGCCAGCAGTGAAGGGACCGGGCGGGGGCACTTT. Protein sequence: CASSEGTGRGHF.